Below, 22 T cell receptor beta chains from the same sample are listed, as sequenced in a study of identical twins. TCRdb re-analysed the 5' RACE reads in MiXCR, keeping a single row per CDR3 protein. The sample consists of roughly 350,000 distinct CDR3 sequences, approximately 8.7% of them appearing once. Sequenced: naive T cells sorted from blood. All receptors derive from a woman aged 45-59 years in good health.

This clonotype was counted at least ten times. The gene calls are TRBV6-5 and TRBJ2-2; D remains ambiguous. V was trimmed by 7 bases and J by 6 bases, leaving 12 bases between them. This CDR3 has 13 amino acids. Per the germline V gene, CDR1 is MNHEY and CDR2 is SVGAGI. As DNA, the CDR3 is TGTGCCAGCACCGACTGGGGTTCCGGGGAGCTGTTTTTT. Translation gives CASTDWGSGELFF.

This clonotype has more than one count but fewer than ten. The chain links TRBV12-3 or TRBV12-4 to TRBJ2-6; D gene unclear. V was clipped by 7 bases and J by 1 base, with 5 bases between them. The CDR3 spans 13 residues. The DNA of the CDR3 is TGTGCCAGCATCCTTTCTGGGGCCAACGTCCTGACTTTC. This sequence encodes CASILSGANVLTF.

The V call is TRBV10-3, the J call TRBJ2-7, with D possibly called TRBD1 or TRBD2 (5 bases each). The CDR3 has 14 residues. V was trimmed by 5 bases and J by 3 bases, leaving 14 bases between them. CDR1 and CDR2 (germline): ENHRY, SYGVKD. CDR3 nucleotide sequence: TGTGCCATCAGTAGAAGTTCTGGGGGCTACGAGCAGTACTTC. Residues: CAISRSSGGYEQYF.

The V and J genes are TRBV11-3 and TRBJ2-1, with D perhaps matching TRBD2 (5 bases). V was pared by 3 bases and J by 7 bases, with 10 bases between. Germline V gives CDR1 SGHNT, CDR2 YENEEA. The CDR3 has 13 amino acids. The CDR3 nucleotides read TGTGCCAGCAGCTTTATACTAGGAAATGAGCAGTTCTTC. Its translation is CASSFILGNEQFF. Drawing the rest from reference TRBV11-3 and TRBJ2-1, the complete variable domain is EAGVVQSPRYKIIEKKQPVAFWCNPISGHNTLYWYLQNLGQGPELLIRYENEEAVDDSQLPKDRFSAERLKGVDSTLKIQPAELGDSAVYLCASSFILGNEQFFGPGTRLTVL.

In its sample, this clonotype was seen many times. J is TRBJ2-1 and V is TRBV5-1, with 10 bases aligning to TRBD2. The V and J ends lost 3 bases and 6 bases, in that order; junction bases with no gene match: 3. CDR1 SGHRS and CDR2 YFSETQ come from the germline V gene. This CDR3 is built from 14 residues. The CDR3 reads CASSYGLAANEQFF. The CDR3 region has the DNA TGCGCCAGCAGCTACGGACTAGCGGCCAATGAGCAGTTCTTC.

This clonotype was observed a few times. CDR3 sequence: CASSKEARDRGARSSYEQYF. Here the CDR3 DNA reads TGTGCCAGCAGCAAGGAGGCCAGGGACAGGGGCGCAAGGAGCTCCTACGAGCAGTACTTC. This chain links TRBV21-1 with TRBJ2-7; the table's D call, TRBD1, has no DNA check behind it. TRBV21-1 is a known pseudogene. The length of the CDR3 is 20 residues.

This clonotype was recorded many times. The V gene is TRBV7-8, the J gene TRBJ2-1; D is perhaps TRBD2 (5 bases). The V gene's germline CDR1 is SGHVS and CDR2 FQNEAQ. This CDR3 contains 16 residues. Trimming took off 5 bases at V and 10 bases at J, with 24 bases between the two ends. Written as DNA, the CDR3 is TGTGCCAGCAGCCCCGGGCGAGGCGGAGGCCCACAAGAGCAGTTCTTC. Translated, it gives CASSPGRGGGPQEQFF.

The chain uses TRBV3-1 and TRBJ2-3; D is uncertain. Trimming pared 2 bases from V and 3 bases from J, leaving 6 bases between. This CDR3 is 13 amino acids long. From germline, CDR1 is LGHDT and CDR2 YNNKEL (reference sequence). The CDR3 sequence: CASSQMRTDTQYF. In nucleotides, the CDR3 is TGTGCCAGCAGCCAAATGAGGACAGATACGCAGTATTTT.

This clonotype was found a few times. The chain carries TRBV18 and TRBJ2-3; D is perhaps TRBD2 (7 bases). The CDR3 has 16 amino acids. Trimming took off 1 base at V and 2 bases at J, with 13 bases between the two ends. Germline CDR1 and CDR2: KGHSH and LQKENI. This CDR3 is CASSPQRDIYTDTQYF. As DNA, the CDR3 is TGTGCCAGCTCACCACAGCGGGACATCTACACAGATACGCAGTATTTT.

Many counts were recorded for this clonotype. The chain has TRBV15 and TRBJ2-3, with 9 bases aligning to TRBD2. Germline V gene data show CDR1 as LNHNV and CDR2 as YYDKDF (reference sequence). The CDR3 totals 16 residues. Germline trimming cut 1 base from V and 3 bases from J; bases unmatched to any gene: 5. The CDR3 loop is CATSRAGTSLTDTQYF. CDR3 DNA sequence: TGTGCCACCAGCAGAGCCGGGACTAGCCTAACAGATACGCAGTATTTT.

In its sample, this clonotype was seen a few times. This chain links TRBV20-1 with TRBJ2-3; D might be TRBD2 (7 bases). The ends were cut back, 1 base at V and 5 bases at J, with 40 bases in the middle. Germline loops: CDR1 DFQATT, CDR2 SNEGSKA (reference sequence). CDR3 length: 23 amino acids. The CDR3, as DNA: TGCAGTGCTAGAGTCGCAGGGGTTGGGGGGACTACCCCCATCGCGGTCTCGAGAGATACGCAGTATTTT. Translating gives CSARVAGVGGTTPIAVSRDTQYF.

The gene calls are TRBV28 and TRBJ1-2; 10 nucleotides agree with TRBD1. The CDR3 runs to 14 residues. J lost 6 bases, V lost 5 bases, and 6 bases had no gene match. CDR1 and CDR2 from the germline V gene are MDHEN and SYDVKM. This CDR3 reads CASSPSGQGNGYTF. CDR3 DNA sequence: TGTGCCAGCAGTCCCTCGGGACAGGGGAATGGCTACACCTTC.

There are a few counts of this clonotype. The V call is TRBV4-2, the J call TRBJ2-1, with D perhaps TRBD2 (5 bases). CDR3 length equals 16 residues. Germline CDR1 reads LGHNA; CDR2 reads YNFKEQ. The V gene lost 0 bases and the J gene lost 1 base, with 10 bases spanning the gap. In nucleotides, the CDR3 is TGTGCCAGCAGCCAAGAGGATCTAGCATCCTACAATGAGCAGTTCTTC. This gives the protein CASSQEDLASYNEQFF.

This clonotype was counted only a few times. The chain links TRBV6-2 or TRBV6-3 to TRBJ2-7; a weak D match, TRBD1 (6 bases). V was pared by 6 bases and J by 1 base, with 10 bases between. This CDR3 spans 13 amino acids. Germline assignment: CDR1 MNHEY and CDR2 SVGEGT. In DNA, the CDR3 is TGTGCCAGCAGCCCGGGACATTCCTACGAGCAGTACGTC. Amino acid sequence: CASSPGHSYEQYV.

The chain couples TRBV10-3 to TRBJ2-7, with 11 bases identical to TRBD2. V lost 8 bases, J lost 4 bases, and 1 base stayed unmatched. The CDR3 has 12 amino acids. Per germline, CDR1 ENHRY and CDR2 SYGVKD. This chain's CDR3 is CAISSGRYEQYF. CDR3 DNA sequence: TGTGCCATCTCTAGCGGGAGGTACGAGCAGTACTTC.

V usage is TRBV18 and J usage is TRBJ2-1; possible D gene TRBD1, 6 bases. V was pared by 3 bases and J by 1 base, with 10 bases between. There are 15 residues in the CDR3. The germline gives CDR1 KGHSH, CDR2 LQKENI. CDR3 in amino acids: CASSPSDRSYNEQFF. CDR3 bases: TGTGCCAGCTCACCTTCGGACAGATCCTACAATGAGCAGTTCTTC.

CDR3 amino acids: CASSLGTGNIQYF. CDR3 in DNA: TGCGCCAGCAGCTTGGGGACTGGAAACATTCAGTACTTC. This chain joins TRBV5-1 and TRBJ2-4, with D perhaps matching TRBD2 (5 bases). CDR3 length: 13 amino acids. Germline V gene sequence: CDR1 SGHRS, CDR2 YFSETQ. V dropped 0 bases and J dropped 6 bases, with 7 bases sitting between them.

This clonotype occurred a few times. J is TRBJ2-1 and V is TRBV29-1, with TRBD2 identical over 12 bases. Per the germline V gene, CDR1 is SQVTM and CDR2 is ANQGSEA. This CDR3 has 14 amino acids. V dropped 0 bases and J dropped 10; count of bases not matched to a gene: 4. CDR3 sequence reads: CSVEDRLAGGEQFF. CDR3 DNA sequence: TGCAGCGTTGAAGATCGGCTAGCGGGAGGGGAGCAGTTCTTC.

The chain couples TRBV19 to TRBJ1-6; D is perhaps TRBD1 (5 bases). Germline V gene data show CDR1 as LNHDA and CDR2 as SQIVND (reference sequence). This CDR3 contains 13 residues. Trimming took off 6 bases at V and 7 bases at J, with 10 bases between the two ends. The DNA of the CDR3 is TGTGCCAGTAGGGCAGGGCTCAATTCACCCCTCCACTTT. The encoded protein is CASRAGLNSPLHF.

The sample holds many counts of this clonotype. V usage is TRBV5-1 and J usage is TRBJ1-2, with 9 bases matching TRBD1. The V segment lost 4 bases and the J segment 6 bases; nucleotides outside the gene matches: 7. Germline assignment: CDR1 SGHRS and CDR2 YFSETQ. This CDR3 region has 14 residues. The CDR3 spells CASSGTQGAHGYTF. The CDR3 bases are TGCGCCAGCAGCGGGACACAGGGGGCACATGGCTACACCTTC.

The sample holds one count of this clonotype. A much larger clone differs from this one at a single base, so this may be a read error. V usage is TRBV12-3 or TRBV12-4 and J usage is TRBJ2-1, with 11 bases lining up with TRBD2. This CDR3 comprises 14 residues. The CDR3 DNA follows: TGTGCCAGCAGTCCTAGCGGGAGGTGGAATGAGCTGTTCTTC. Its protein product is CASSPSGRWNELFF.

This clonotype was seen ten or more times. The rearrangement links TRBV11-2 to TRBJ2-1; the D gene is possibly TRBD2 (7 bases). The CDR3 consists of 16 residues. CDR1 is SGHAT, CDR2 FQNNGV, per germline. Trimming took off 5 bases at V and 2 bases at J, with 16 bases between the two ends. CDR3 region: CASSRGGGRAYNEQFF. The DNA of the CDR3 is TGTGCCAGCAGCCGTGGGGGCGGGAGAGCCTACAATGAGCAGTTCTTC.